The 8 T cell receptor beta chains listed next were all sequenced from one sample in a study of blood T cells in healthy people across ages. It was with a sample-barcoded 5' primer and a J-beta primer mix that a second PCR of about 7 to 12 cycles was run. TCRdb re-called the 5' RACE reads with MiXCR, one entry per CDR3 protein. The sample lists some 1.1 million distinct CDR3 sequences, less than 45% occurring once. The sample was blood. The receptor set was obtained from a man younger than 35 in good health.

V gene TRBV20-1 combines with J gene TRBJ2-1, with 8 positions matching TRBD2. The J call is in doubt because the DNA end fits TRBJ2-7 better. Germline V gene lookup returns CDR1 DFQATT and CDR2 SNEGSKA (reference sequence). The CDR3 is 14 residues long. CDR3 sequence reads: CSARFGGEGNEQYF. DNA of the CDR3: TGCAGTGCTAGGTTCGGGGGGGAGGGCAATGAGCAGTACTTC.

The chain is built from TRBV5-1 and TRBJ2-1; D uncertain. V lost 4 bases and J lost 4, with 9 bases in between. The CDR3 loop spans 13 amino acids. The V gene's germline CDR1 is SGHRS and CDR2 YFSETQ. The CDR3 DNA is TGCGCCAGCAGCCAGTGGGGATACAATGAGCAGTTCTTC. This encodes CASSQWGYNEQFF.

The chain combines TRBV4-3 with TRBJ1-4; the D is unclear. The CDR3 covers 17 residues. The V and J ends lost 2 bases and 12 bases respectively, with 25 bases between them. CDR1 LGHNA and CDR2 YSLEER come from the germline V gene. CDR3 amino acids: CASSQTAGRHYRSELFF. The CDR3 DNA reads as TGCGCCAGCAGCCAAACCGCCGGCCGACATTATCGGTCGGAACTGTTTTTT.

In this sample, this clonotype turned up a few times. The chain combines TRBV9 with TRBJ1-2; D unclear. The CDR3 totals 14 residues. Germline assignment: CDR1 SGDLS and CDR2 YYNGEE. Trimming cost V 4 bases and J 2 bases, with 12 bases left between them. The CDR3 reads CASSPRLVNYGYTF. CDR3 DNA sequence: TGTGCCAGCAGCCCTAGGTTGGTAAACTATGGCTACACCTTC.

This sequence joins TRBV28 and TRBJ1-2, with a weak D call TRBD1 (5 bases). CDR1 MDHEN and CDR2 SYDVKM come from the germline V gene. This CDR3 is 14 amino acids long. V lost 5 bases, J lost 5 bases, and 15 bases lay in between. The CDR3 DNA sequence: TGTGCCAGCAGTGGGGCCTCCCTTACTTATGGCTACACCTTC. Amino acid sequence: CASSGASLTYGYTF.

The chain carries TRBV3-1 and TRBJ2-7, with 12 bases that match TRBD2. CDR3 length: 16 amino acids. Germline assignment: CDR1 LGHDT and CDR2 YNNKEL (reference sequence). V dropped 4 bases and J dropped 3; count of bases not matched to a gene: 7. This chain's CDR3 is CASSPQLAGGIYEQYF. The CDR3 DNA sequence: TGTGCCAGCAGCCCCCAACTAGCGGGGGGTATCTACGAGCAGTACTTC.

The chain carries TRBV7-6 and TRBJ2-3; D ambiguous. Deletions cut 2 bases from V and 3 bases from J, with 18 bases between. The CDR3 length is 17 residues. Germline values: CDR1 SGHVS, CDR2 FNYEAQ. The CDR3 reads CASSLLSPTTSTDTQYF. In DNA form, the CDR3 reads TGTGCCAGCAGCTTATTGAGTCCAACGACCTCAACAGATACGCAGTATTTT.

This clonotype was detected only once. The chain has TRBV7-2 and TRBJ2-1; D ambiguous. V was shortened by 4 bases and J by 2 bases, with 9 bases between the two germline ends. CDR1 and CDR2 from the germline V gene are SGHTA and FQGNSA. The CDR3 contains 14 residues. CDR3 nucleotide sequence: TGTGCCAGCAGCTCTGCGACTGCCTACAATGAGCAGTTCTTC. Its protein is CASSSATAYNEQFF. Looking up the rest from reference TRBV7-2 and TRBJ2-1 gives the full variable domain: GAGVSQSPSNKVTEKGKDVELRCDPISGHTALYWYRQSLGQGLEFLIYFQGNSAPDKSGLPSDRFSAERTGGSVSTLTIQRTQQEDSAVYLCASSSATAYNEQFFGPGTRLTVL.